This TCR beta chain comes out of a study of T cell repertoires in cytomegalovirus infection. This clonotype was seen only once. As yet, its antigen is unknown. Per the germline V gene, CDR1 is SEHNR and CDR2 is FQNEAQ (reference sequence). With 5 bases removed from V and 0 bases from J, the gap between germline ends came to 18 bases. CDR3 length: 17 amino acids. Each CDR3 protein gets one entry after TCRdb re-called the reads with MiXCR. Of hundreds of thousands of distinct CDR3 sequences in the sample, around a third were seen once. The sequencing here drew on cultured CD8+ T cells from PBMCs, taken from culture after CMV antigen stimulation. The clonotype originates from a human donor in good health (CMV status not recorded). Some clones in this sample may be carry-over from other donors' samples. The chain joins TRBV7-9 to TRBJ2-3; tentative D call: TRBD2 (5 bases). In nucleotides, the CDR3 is TGTGCCAGCAGCCAAGCCCCCGGACTTATAAGCACAGATACGCAGTATTTT. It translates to CASSQAPGLISTDTQYF.